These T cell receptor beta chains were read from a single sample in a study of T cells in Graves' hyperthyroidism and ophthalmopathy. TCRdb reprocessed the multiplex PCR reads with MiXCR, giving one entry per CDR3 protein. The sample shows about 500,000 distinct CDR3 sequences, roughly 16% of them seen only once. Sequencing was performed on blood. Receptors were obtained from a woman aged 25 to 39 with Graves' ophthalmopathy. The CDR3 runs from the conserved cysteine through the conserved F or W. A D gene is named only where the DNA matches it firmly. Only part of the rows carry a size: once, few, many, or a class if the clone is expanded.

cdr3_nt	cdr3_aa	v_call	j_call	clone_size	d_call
TGCGCCAGCAGCTTGTTTGGGGGCCTAGACGAGCAGTACTTC	CASSLFGGLDEQYF	TRBV5-1	TRBJ2-7	NA	NA
TGTGCCAGTAAACAGGAGTACACCGGGGAGCTGTTTTTT	CASKQEYTGELFF	TRBV2	TRBJ2-2	NA	NA
TGTGCCAGCAGTTTATATGGGGCAGGGAATGAAAAACTGTTTTTT	CASSLYGAGNEKLFF	TRBV28	TRBJ1-4	many	NA
TGTGCCACCAGTGATGGGGGACAGCCCAATGACTATGAGCAGTTCTTC	CATSDGGQPNDYEQFF	TRBV24-1	TRBJ2-1	few	TRBD1
TGTGCCAGCAGTCGGACTAGCGAGGGGACGCAGTATTTT	CASSRTSEGTQYF	TRBV2	TRBJ2-3	many	TRBD2
TGTGCCAGCCTCCGTGCGGGGTACAATGAGCAGTTCTTC	CASLRAGYNEQFF	TRBV7-9	TRBJ2-1	many	NA
TGCAGCGCCCCGGGGGACAGTCACAATGAGCAGTTCTTC	CSAPGDSHNEQFF	TRBV20-1	TRBJ2-1	NA	NA
TGCGCCAGCAGCCAAGAAGAGGGACGGCCCCAGCATTTT	CASSQEEGRPQHF	TRBV4-3	TRBJ1-5	NA	NA
TGTGCCAGCAGTCCTATCGCGTTCCCACTTACAGATACGCAGTATTTT	CASSPIAFPLTDTQYF	TRBV6-2/TRBV6-3	TRBJ2-3	NA	NA
TGTGCCAGCAGTTTGACCAAAGTCACCGGGGAGCTGTTTTTT	CASSLTKVTGELFF	TRBV28	TRBJ2-2	many	NA
TGTGCCACTAGACTAGCGGGAGGAGGAGAGACCCAGTACTTC	CATRLAGGGETQYF	TRBV19	TRBJ2-5	NA	TRBD2
TGTGCCAGCAGCACCTCGGACGGGCGCTCCTACAATGAGCAGTTCTTC	CASSTSDGRSYNEQFF	TRBV7-9	TRBJ2-1	few	NA
TGCGCCAGCAGCTTGGTGGATTCCGGGACTAGCGGGCCGGGGGGAAAAAAGTACTTC	CASSLVDSGTSGPGGKKYF	TRBV5-1	TRBJ2-5	NA	TRBD2
TGTGCCAGCAGCCAGGGGACAGGGAGGGATACGCAGTATTTT	CASSQGTGRDTQYF	TRBV7-2	TRBJ2-3	many	TRBD1
TGTGCCAGCACCTATACGCCCCTGCAAGACGAGCAGTACTTC	CASTYTPLQDEQYF	TRBV6-1	TRBJ2-7	NA	NA
TGTGCCAGCAGCAGGACAGGTGGGACCACGGAAAAACTGTTTTTT	CASSRTGGTTEKLFF	TRBV12-3/TRBV12-4	TRBJ1-4	few	TRBD1
TGTGCCAGTAGTTATGAGGAGGAAGATACGCAGTATTTT	CASSYEEEDTQYF	TRBV19	TRBJ2-3	few	NA
TGTGCCAGCTCACCCGGGACAGGGCCCTACGAGCAGTACTTC	CASSPGTGPYEQYF	TRBV18	TRBJ2-7	many	TRBD1
TGTGCCAGCAGCCTCGGGACAGGGTGGGACGGGGAGCTGTTTTTT	CASSLGTGWDGELFF	TRBV7-3	TRBJ2-2	few	TRBD1
TGTGCCAGCAGTTTAGATTTACGGCGGGAGGCCACCTACGAGCAGTACTTC	CASSLDLRREATYEQYF	TRBV28	TRBJ2-7	many	TRBD2
TGTGCCAGCAGTTACTTGGGGTCGGGTAACTATGGCTACACCTTC	CASSYLGSGNYGYTF	TRBV6-5	TRBJ1-2	many	NA
TGCAGTGAAAGCGGGAGGAGAGGGGGGGGGGAGAATGAGCAGTTCTTC	CSESGRRGGGENEQFF	TRBV20-1	TRBJ2-1	many	TRBD2
TGTGCCAGCAGGCGGGGTGAGGGGTCACCCCTCCACTTT	CASRRGEGSPLHF	TRBV2	TRBJ1-6	NA	NA
TGTGCCAGCAGCCCAAGAGTTTCAGGGACAGCTAACACCGGGGAGCTGTTTTTT	CASSPRVSGTANTGELFF	TRBV7-2	TRBJ2-2	few	TRBD1
TGCAGTGCTGGGACAGGGGGCGACGAGCAGTACTTC	CSAGTGGDEQYF	TRBV20-1	TRBJ2-7	many	TRBD1
TGTGCCAGCAGCTTAATGGAGACCCAGTACTTC	CASSLMETQYF	TRBV7-8	TRBJ2-5	many	NA
TGTGCCAGCACGAGTGAATCCTACAATGAGCAGTTCTTC	CASTSESYNEQFF	TRBV2	TRBJ2-1	few	NA
TGCGCCAGCAGCTTGGAGGGGCGCAGCTCCTACGAGCAGTACTTC	CASSLEGRSSYEQYF	TRBV5-1	TRBJ2-7	many	NA
TGTGCCAGCAGATCTGGCGGGACTAAACGCGGGCAGTACTTC	CASRSGGTKRGQYF	TRBV6-1	TRBJ2-7	many	TRBD2
TGTGCCAGCAGCGGAGTGGAGAGCAATCAGCCCCAGCATTTT	CASSGVESNQPQHF	TRBV28	TRBJ1-5	few	NA
TGCGCCAGCAGCCAAGATCCCTCAGGCGGAGCCCTGGATGAGCAGTACTTC	CASSQDPSGGALDEQYF	TRBV4-3	TRBJ2-7	few	NA
TGCGCCAGCAGCCAAGGACTAGCGGGCCGCTACAATGAGCAGTTCTTC	CASSQGLAGRYNEQFF	TRBV4-1	TRBJ2-1	NA	TRBD2
TGCAGTGCTAAAGCGGGACTAGGCTATCAAGAGACCCAGTACTTC	CSAKAGLGYQETQYF	TRBV20-1	TRBJ2-5	NA	TRBD2
TGTGCCAGCAGTTTAAGCGTCGGAGATTACTACAATGAGCAGTTCTTC	CASSLSVGDYYNEQFF	TRBV27	TRBJ2-1	NA	NA
TGTGCCAGCAGTATGACAGGGATCGAGACCCAGTACTTC	CASSMTGIETQYF	TRBV6-1	TRBJ2-5	many	TRBD1
TGCAGTGCTCAAAAGGGGGGGCAAGAGACCCAGTACTTC	CSAQKGGQETQYF	TRBV20-1	TRBJ2-5	many	NA
TGTGCCAGCAGCTTTTTCGAGACCCAGTACTTC	CASSFFETQYF	TRBV11-2	TRBJ2-5	many	NA
TGCAGCGCCCTACTAGCGGGGGGCTACGAGCAGTACTTC	CSALLAGGYEQYF	TRBV29-1	TRBJ2-7	many	TRBD2
TGTGCCACCAGCGCAAGGGACAGCACAGATACGCAGTATTTT	CATSARDSTDTQYF	TRBV15	TRBJ2-3	NA	NA
TGTGCCAGCGGGAGGTTAGCTAACTATGGCTACACCTTC	CASGRLANYGYTF	TRBV5-8	TRBJ1-2	NA	NA
TGTGCCAGCAGGGTAACAGGGAGGACTGAAGCTTTCTTT	CASRVTGRTEAFF	TRBV12-3/TRBV12-4	TRBJ1-1	NA	NA
TGTGCCAGCAGCCTCCGGGCGCGGAGGGACCAGCCCCAGCATTTT	CASSLRARRDQPQHF	TRBV7-8	TRBJ1-5	many	NA